Presented here are 18 T cell receptor beta chains from one specimen sequenced in a study of T cells in Graves' hyperthyroidism and ophthalmopathy. It was RNA transcripts that yielded the amplified TCR beta CDR3 regions. Initially, a first-round RT-PCR of the TCR CDR3 employed the HTBI primer set. TCRdb reprocessed the multiplex PCR reads with MiXCR, giving one entry per CDR3 protein. The sample lists about 600,000 distinct CDR3 sequences; around 16% were seen once. Source material: blood. All receptors derive from a woman in her forties with Graves' ophthalmopathy.

This clonotype was seen at least ten times. The chain combines TRBV11-1 with TRBJ1-1; 8 nucleotides align to TRBD1. The CDR3 consists of 17 residues. The V gene's germline CDR1 is SGHAT and CDR2 FQDESV (reference sequence). J was trimmed by 0 bases and V by 5 bases; bases with no gene match: 11. The CDR3 DNA reads TGTGCCAGCAGCCCCGGCGGGCGGGGACAGGTGAACACTGAAGCTTTCTTT. Translating it yields CASSPGGRGQVNTEAFF.

This chain connects TRBV19 to TRBJ2-3; 7 bases map to TRBD1. Germline V gives CDR1 LNHDA, CDR2 SQIVND (reference sequence). After removal of 5 bases from V and 4 bases from J, the junction contained 6 bases not matched to a gene. This CDR3 comprises 14 residues. The CDR3 here is CASSRGQLADTQYF. The CDR3 DNA sequence: TGTGCCAGTAGTCGGGGACAGTTGGCAGATACGCAGTATTTT.

CDR3 loop: CASSLVGSTTGELFF. The CDR3 DNA is TGTGCCAGCAGCTTAGTTGGATCCACAACCGGGGAGCTGTTTTTT. This rearrangement joins TRBV7-9 to TRBJ2-2; D is undetermined. The CDR3 spans 15 residues. Germline V gene lookup returns CDR1 SEHNR and CDR2 FQNEAQ (reference sequence). V was cut by 1 base and J by 5 bases, with 11 bases left in between.

The table lists this clonotype with a few counts. The CDR3 here is CAISESISGTAGETQYF. In DNA form, the CDR3 reads TGTGCCATCAGTGAGTCGATTAGCGGGACCGCTGGGGAGACCCAGTACTTC. The chain has TRBV10-3 and TRBJ2-5; 8 bases agree with TRBD2. This CDR3 comprises 17 residues. Germline trimming cut 0 bases from V and 5 bases from J; bases unmatched to any gene: 11. Germline loops: CDR1 ENHRY, CDR2 SYGVKD.

V usage is TRBV20-1 and J usage is TRBJ1-1; D call uncertain. This CDR3 spans 18 amino acids. Germline V gene data show CDR1 as DFQATT and CDR2 as SNEGSKA (reference sequence). V shed 0 bases and J shed 0 bases, with 20 bases lying between them. CDR3 nucleotide sequence: TGCAGTGCTAGAGATCCAAGGCAGGTTGCTAGGTTGAACACTGAAGCTTTCTTT. Its translation: CSARDPRQVARLNTEAFF.

This clonotype was picked up a small number of times. V is TRBV27 and J is TRBJ2-3; D possibly uses TRBD1 or TRBD2 (5 bases each). Germline CDR1 and CDR2: MNHEY and SMNVEV (reference sequence). The CDR3 extends over 16 amino acids. V was pared by 5 bases and J by 2 bases, with 17 bases between. The CDR3 nucleotides read TGTGCCAGCAGTCCCCGGTTAGGGGAGACCACAGATACGCAGTATTTT. Protein product: CASSPRLGETTDTQYF.

This clonotype was observed a handful of times. This rearrangement joins TRBV5-1 to TRBJ2-3, with TRBD2 matching 9 bases. Germline V gene data show CDR1 as SGHRS and CDR2 as YFSETQ. This CDR3 comprises 14 residues. V lost 6 bases to trimming and J lost 6 bases; unmatched junction nucleotides: 8. The CDR3: CASILSGSGDTQYF. DNA of the CDR3: TGCGCCAGCATTCTTAGCGGGAGCGGGGATACGCAGTATTTT. The complete variable domain, with remaining parts taken from reference TRBV5-1 and TRBJ2-3, reads KAGVTQTPRYLIKTRGQQVTLSCSPISGHRSVSWYQQTPGQGLQFLFEYFSETQRNKGNFPGRFSGRQFSNSRSEMNVSTLELGDSALYLCASILSGSGDTQYFGPGTRLTVL.

A few counts support this clonotype. This could be a read error, since a much larger clone is one nucleotide away. No conserved phenylalanine or tryptophan is present at the end of the CDR3, so a read error is the likely explanation. The chain carries TRBV5-1 and TRBJ2-7; D ambiguous. The CDR3 has 15 residues. Germline V gene sequence: CDR1 SGHRS, CDR2 YFSETQ. The V and J ends lost 4 bases and 0 bases respectively, with 14 bases between them. The CDR3 region is CASSLLVRSSYEQYL. CDR3 nucleotides: TGCGCCAGCAGCCTTCTGGTGAGGAGCTCCTACGAGCAGTACCTC.

In this sample, this clonotype turned up many times. The chain joins TRBV20-1 to TRBJ2-1; D remains ambiguous. This CDR3 comprises 15 residues. Germline V gene data show CDR1 as DFQATT and CDR2 as SNEGSKA (reference sequence). Trimming took 6 bases from V and 5 from J, leaving 20 bases between them. The CDR3 nucleotides read TGCAGTGCCGCGATTGGCTTGGTTGCGGACAATGAGCAGTTCTTC. Translation: CSAAIGLVADNEQFF.

This clonotype was recorded many times. This chain connects TRBV20-1 to TRBJ1-1; the D is unclear. The CDR3 extends over 15 amino acids. Germline CDR1 and CDR2: DFQATT and SNEGSKA (reference sequence). Deletions cut 4 bases from V and 3 bases from J, with 18 bases between. CDR3 sequence: CSATIPTARDTEAFF. CDR3 bases: TGCAGTGCTACTATACCGACGGCCCGTGACACTGAAGCTTTCTTT.

This clonotype was counted only a few times. The chain recombines TRBV5-1 with TRBJ1-1; a weak D match, TRBD1 (6 bases). Trimming took off 4 bases at V and 0 bases at J, with 13 bases between the two ends. The V gene's germline CDR1 is SGHRS and CDR2 YFSETQ. The CDR3 runs 15 residues. The CDR3 spells CASSRATGLNTEAFF. In DNA, the CDR3 is TGCGCCAGCAGCCGAGCAACAGGGTTGAACACTGAAGCTTTCTTT.

This clonotype was seen ten or more times. This chain connects TRBV30 to TRBJ1-5; TRBD1 might be the D (6 bases). The CDR3 contains 13 residues. Germline CDR1 is GTSNPN and CDR2 is SVGIG (reference sequence). V was cut by 6 bases and J by 5 bases, with 14 bases left in between. The CDR3 nucleotides are TGTGCCTGTTCTGGCAGGGGAGATCAGCCCCAGCATTTT. This gives the protein CACSGRGDQPQHF.

The chain combines TRBV28 with TRBJ1-2; D is possibly TRBD1 (6 bases). This CDR3 region has 15 residues. The germline gives CDR1 MDHEN, CDR2 SYDVKM. Trimming removed 3 bases at V and 5 bases at J, with 16 bases between. The CDR3 here is CASSFDPGAGYGYTF. The DNA of the CDR3 is TGTGCCAGCAGTTTCGACCCAGGGGCTGGGTATGGCTACACCTTC.

In this sample, this clonotype turned up many times. The rearrangement joins TRBV6-1 to TRBJ1-2, with 9 bases fitting TRBD1. After removal of 1 base from V and 1 base from J, the junction contained 7 bases not matched to a gene. Germline CDR1 is MNHNS and CDR2 is SASEGT. This CDR3 comprises 17 residues. The CDR3 here is CASSEGPRTGDNYGYTF. CDR3 in DNA: TGTGCCAGCAGTGAAGGACCTAGGACAGGGGATAACTATGGCTACACCTTC.

The CDR3, as DNA: TGTGCCAGCAGTGCAGGACAGGGAGTAACTGAAGCTTTCTTT. It is translated as CASSAGQGVTEAFF. This chain links TRBV6-2 or TRBV6-3 with TRBJ1-1; 8 bases agree with TRBD1. The trim removed 5 bases at V and 5 bases at J, leaving 7 bases unmatched. CDR3 length: 14 amino acids. Germline CDR1 is MNHEY and CDR2 is SVGEGT.

This clonotype was counted between two and nine times. V gene TRBV18 combines with J gene TRBJ1-4; no firm D call. Germline V CDR1 and CDR2: KGHSH, LQKENI. The CDR3 extends over 13 amino acids. Trimming cost V 4 bases and J 8 bases, with 11 bases left between them. In nucleotides, the CDR3 is TGTGCCAGCTCACGTGTCTCCGTAGAAAAACTGTTTTTT. Residues: CASSRVSVEKLFF.

The CDR3 loop reads CASSPIGQVNTEAFF. CDR3 in DNA: TGTGCCAGCTCACCAATCGGGCAGGTGAACACTGAAGCTTTCTTT. The chain combines TRBV18 with TRBJ1-1; D is unresolved. V lost 2 bases, J lost 0 bases, and 10 bases lay in between. Germline V CDR1 and CDR2: KGHSH, LQKENI. CDR3 length: 15 residues.

This clonotype appeared many times. The chain is built from TRBV18 and TRBJ2-3; maybe TRBD1 (5 bases). CDR3 length: 16 amino acids. Trimming shortened V by 1 base and J by 3 bases, and 14 bases separated the two germline ends. The germline V gene has CDR1 KGHSH and CDR2 LQKENI. CDR3 amino acids: CASSPQGPIATDTQYF. Here the CDR3 DNA reads TGTGCCAGCTCACCACAGGGGCCCATAGCAACAGATACGCAGTATTTT.